The clone carrying this T cell receptor (beta chain) was counted once. The antigen remains undetermined. This record belongs to a study of shared clonotypes between healthy human individuals. Data came from immunoSEQ multiplex PCR; TCRdb stores just in-frame clones and leaves some out. The data contain some 2.3 million clones, approximately 93% of them singletons. The CDR3 has 15 amino acids. In germline, CDR1 is SGHNT, CDR2 YYREEE (reference sequence). Trimming took 4 bases from V and 3 from J, leaving 16 bases between them. Participating donors were healthy, HIV-negative adults free of recent acute infections or vaccinations. Study-wide results and limits: Clonotype sharing among the donors was expected to vary with sequencing depth. Large sequencing depth failed to make sorted-subset sequencing complete, rarefaction showed.

Material for sequencing was naive CD4+ T cells from PBMCs. Subset noted: CD45RA+ positively selected. The receptor was derived from a man in his late teens or twenties in good health. Some clones in this sample may be carry-over from other donors' samples. The rearrangement joins TRBV5-4 to TRBJ1-2; D unresolved. The chain's CDR3 is CASSPRGGHYYGYTF. Written as DNA, the CDR3 is TGTGCCAGCAGCCCCCGGGGAGGGCACTACTATGGCTACACCTTC.